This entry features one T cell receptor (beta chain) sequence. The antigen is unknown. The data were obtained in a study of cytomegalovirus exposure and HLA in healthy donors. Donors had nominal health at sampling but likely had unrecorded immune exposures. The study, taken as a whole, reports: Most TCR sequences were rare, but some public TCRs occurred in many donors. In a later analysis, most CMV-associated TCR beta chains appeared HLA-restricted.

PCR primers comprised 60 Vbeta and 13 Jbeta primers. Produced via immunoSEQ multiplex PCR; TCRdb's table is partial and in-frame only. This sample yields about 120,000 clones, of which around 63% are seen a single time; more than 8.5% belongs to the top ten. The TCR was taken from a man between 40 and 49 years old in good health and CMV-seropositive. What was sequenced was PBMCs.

The CDR3 nucleotides are TGTGCCAGCAGCCTCGGGACTCTCGGCACAGATACGCAGTATTTT. Translating gives CASSLGTLGTDTQYF. This chain links TRBV7-3 with TRBJ2-3, with a weak D call TRBD2 (6 bases). The CDR3 covers 15 residues. Germline CDR1 and CDR2: SGHTA and FQGTGA. V dropped 5 bases and J dropped 1 base, with 13 bases sitting between them.